This T cell receptor (beta chain) comes out of a study of T cells in Graves' hyperthyroidism and ophthalmopathy. Study findings and constraints: Blood also held most thyroid clonotypes expanded beyond 0.001. Ophthalmopathy was distinguished from stable hyperthyroidism by 13 V-J signatures.

V shed 0 bases, J shed 4 bases, and the junction held 4 bases outside the gene matches. Germline V gene sequence: CDR1 SGDLS, CDR2 YYNGEE. This CDR3 spans 16 amino acids. A few counts support this clonotype. Antigen unknown. The authors deemed Graves' hyperthyroidism stable absent ophthalmopathy progression within 18 months. The TCR beta CDR3 regions underwent amplification using RNA transcripts as the source. With the HTBI primer set, the TCR CDR3 went through a first round of RT-PCR. Each CDR3 protein is one row after TCRdb ran MiXCR on the multiplex PCR reads. Of under 350,000 distinct CDR3 sequences listed, 12% to 15% are singletons.

Input material: blood. The sequence derives from a woman aged 35 to 49 with Graves' hyperthyroidism. This chain connects TRBV9 to TRBJ1-6, with TRBD1 identical over 7 bases. The CDR3 reads CASSVARDRYNSPLHF. CDR3 DNA sequence: TGTGCCAGCAGCGTAGCTAGGGACAGATATAATTCACCCCTCCACTTT. The whole variable domain, filled in from reference TRBV9 and TRBJ1-6, reads DSGVTQTPKHLITATGQRVTLRCSPRSGDLSVYWYQQSLDQGLQFLIQYYNGEERAKGNILERFSAQQFPDLHSELNLSSLELGDSALYFCASSVARDRYNSPLHFGNGTRLTVT.